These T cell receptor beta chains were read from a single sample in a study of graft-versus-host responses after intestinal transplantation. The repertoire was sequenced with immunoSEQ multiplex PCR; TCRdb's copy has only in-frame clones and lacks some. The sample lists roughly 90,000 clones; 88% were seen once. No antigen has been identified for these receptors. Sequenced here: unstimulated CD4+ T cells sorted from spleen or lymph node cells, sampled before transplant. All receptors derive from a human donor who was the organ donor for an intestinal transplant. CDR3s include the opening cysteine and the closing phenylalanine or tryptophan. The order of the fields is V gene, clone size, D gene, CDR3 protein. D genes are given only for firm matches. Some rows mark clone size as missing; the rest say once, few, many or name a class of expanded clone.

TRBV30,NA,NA,CAWSIGGPTNEKLFF
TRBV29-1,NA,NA,CSIRAGSSYNEQFF
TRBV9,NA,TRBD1,CASSAGHRGYEQYF
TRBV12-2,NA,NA,CASRRFPRTGGLHHEQYF
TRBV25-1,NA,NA,CASSGPHSNQPQHF
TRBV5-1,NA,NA,CASSSGNEKLFF
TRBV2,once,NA,CANSDFLWETQYF
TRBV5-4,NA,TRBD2,CASSSSGGGSYNEQFF
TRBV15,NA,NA,CATSRVAGSYNEQFF
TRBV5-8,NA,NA,CASSFQGEEKLFF
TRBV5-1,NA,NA,CASSLRTADGYTF
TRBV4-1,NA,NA,CASSQDTTEADTQYF
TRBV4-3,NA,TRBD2,CASSQESGGAPFF
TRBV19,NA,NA,CASSISLGETQYF
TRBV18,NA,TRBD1,CASSRVGQVVLTEAFF